Below, 30 T cell receptor beta chains from the same sample are listed, as sequenced in a study of T cell changes during pregnancy in multiple sclerosis (dated by TCRdb to between 2019 and 2020). Library creation used the immunoSEQ multiplex PCR assay. In its TCRdb copy, this immuneACCESS table keeps in-frame sequences only and misses some clones. Where compared with another copy, unresolved V genes explain less than half of these, and the others have no known cause. For this sample there are fewer than 150,000 clones; roughly 96% appear just once. The ten largest clones capture 0.44% of the sample. The sample was peripheral blood, taken after pregnancy. All receptors come from a female donor with multiple sclerosis, enrolled in a pregnancy study.

The table lists this clone with a count of one. The rearrangement links TRBV27 to TRBJ2-7, with TRBD2 matching 9 bases. This CDR3 comprises 14 residues. With 5 bases clipped from V and 2 bases from J, the junction kept 4 bases outside the gene matches. Germline CDR1 reads MNHEY; CDR2 reads SMNVEV (reference sequence). The CDR3, as DNA: TGTGCCAGCAGTCTCGGACTAGCGACCTACGAGCAGTACTTC. It codes for CASSLGLATYEQYF.

This sequence joins TRBV27 and TRBJ2-7, with 12 nucleotides matching TRBD1. V trimming: 2 bases; J trimming: 3 bases; junction bases outside the gene matches: 5. Germline V CDR1 and CDR2: MNHEY, SMNVEV (reference sequence). The CDR3 consists of 16 residues. The CDR3 nucleotides read TGTGCCAGCAGTTTAGGGACAGGGGGCGTACGCTACGAGCAGTACTTC. Its translation: CASSLGTGGVRYEQYF.

This chain joins TRBV4-2 and TRBJ2-7; D gene uncertain. Germline V CDR1 and CDR2: LGHNA, YNFKEQ. The CDR3 is made up of 14 amino acids. The ends were cut back, 0 bases at V and 6 bases at J, with 12 bases in the middle. In nucleotides, the CDR3 is TGTGCCAGCAGCCAAGATCGGTGGGCCCCCGAGCAGTACTTC. Residues: CASSQDRWAPEQYF.

As DNA, the CDR3 is TGTGCCAGCAGCGCGGACACAGATACGCAGTATTTT. Residues: CASSADTDTQYF. The chain recombines TRBV7-9 with TRBJ2-3, with D unresolved. V lost 5 bases, J lost 2 bases, and 5 bases lay in between. CDR3 length: 12 amino acids. The germline V gene encodes CDR1 SEHNR and CDR2 FQNEAQ (reference sequence).

This clone was seen just once. This sequence joins TRBV5-1 and TRBJ2-3, with 8 bases aligning to TRBD1. This CDR3 has 14 residues. The germline CDR1 and CDR2 sequences are SGHRS and YFSETQ. The V segment lost 1 base and the J segment 4 bases; nucleotides outside the gene matches: 2. Written as DNA, the CDR3 is TGCGCCAGCAGCTTGTCAGGGGGCGCAGATACGCAGTATTTT. Amino acid sequence: CASSLSGGADTQYF.

The chain joins TRBV5-1 to TRBJ1-1; D may be TRBD1 (5 bases). The CDR3 spans 14 residues. Germline V gene lookup returns CDR1 SGHRS and CDR2 YFSETQ. V was shortened by 5 bases and J by 1 base, with 12 bases between the two germline ends. CDR3 sequence (DNA): TGCGCCAGCAGTCCTAGGGGATCGAACACTGAAGCTTTCTTT. This sequence encodes CASSPRGSNTEAFF.

V gene TRBV19 combines with J gene TRBJ2-7; 9 bases are shared with TRBD1. The germline CDR1 and CDR2 sequences are LNHDA and SQIVND (reference sequence). The CDR3 consists of 15 residues. V dropped 3 bases and J dropped 3; count of bases not matched to a gene: 6. This chain's CDR3 is CASSIGTGPIYEQYF. The CDR3 region has the DNA TGTGCCAGTAGTATTGGGACAGGGCCCATCTACGAGCAGTACTTC.

The chain uses TRBV5-1 and TRBJ2-5; tentatively, D is TRBD2 (7 bases). With 1 base removed from V and 2 bases from J, the gap between germline ends came to 21 bases. Germline values: CDR1 SGHRS, CDR2 YFSETQ. CDR3 length equals 18 residues. This CDR3 reads CASSLWGGSGQPQETQYF. The CDR3 DNA reads TGCGCCAGCAGCTTGTGGGGGGGATCGGGACAACCTCAAGAGACCCAGTACTTC. The whole variable domain, filled in from reference TRBV5-1 and TRBJ2-5, reads KAGVTQTPRYLIKTRGQQVTLSCSPISGHRSVSWYQQTPGQGLQFLFEYFSETQRNKGNFPGRFSGRQFSNSRSEMNVSTLELGDSALYLCASSLWGGSGQPQETQYFGPGTRLLVL.

This chain joins TRBV2 and TRBJ2-1; 10 bases align to TRBD2. The CDR3 is 14 amino acids. Per germline, CDR1 SNHLY and CDR2 FYNNEI. V lost 3 bases and J lost 9; bases outside the gene matches: 5. The CDR3 bases are TGTGCCAGCAGTGACCTAGCGGGAGAAATTGAGCAGTTCTTC. This codes for CASSDLAGEIEQFF.

The J gene is TRBJ2-3, the V gene TRBV19, with 9 bases lining up with TRBD1. The germline gives CDR1 LNHDA, CDR2 SQIVND (reference sequence). V gave up 5 bases and J gave up 4 bases; unmatched junction bases: 10. The CDR3 loop spans 16 amino acids. The chain's CDR3 is CASSARTGTGSDTQYF. The CDR3 region has the DNA TGTGCCAGTAGTGCTAGAACCGGGACAGGGTCAGATACGCAGTATTTT.

The chain couples TRBV7-2 to TRBJ2-7; 12 bases map to TRBD2. Looked up from germline, CDR1 is SGHTA and CDR2 is FQGNSA. Germline trimming cut 5 bases from V and 3 bases from J; bases unmatched to any gene: 2. This CDR3 is built from 14 residues. The CDR3 coding sequence is TGTGCCAGCAGCGAGACTAGCGGGAGCTACGAGCAGTACTTC. It translates to CASSETSGSYEQYF.

This chain links TRBV7-9 with TRBJ2-7; 8 bases line up with TRBD2. The trim removed 4 bases at V and 4 bases at J, leaving 6 bases unmatched. The CDR3 covers 14 residues. From germline, CDR1 is SEHNR and CDR2 FQNEAQ (reference sequence). In nucleotides, the CDR3 is TGTGCCAGCAGCTCGGGACTAGGCGCTTACGAGCAGTACTTC. This encodes CASSSGLGAYEQYF.

This chain links TRBV29-1 with TRBJ2-1; tentative D call: TRBD1 (6 bases). Deletions cut 3 bases from V and 6 bases from J, with 12 bases between. This CDR3 contains 13 residues. Germline CDR1 reads SQVTM; CDR2 reads ANQGSEA. CDR3 in DNA: TGCAGCGTTGACAGGGGTAAGGGCAATGAGCAGTTCTTC. It encodes CSVDRGKGNEQFF.

This clone was counted a single time. The V and J genes are TRBV28 and TRBJ1-5; D possibly corresponds to TRBD1 (6 bases). The CDR3 sequence is 16 residues long. Germline V lookup: CDR1 MDHEN, CDR2 SYDVKM. Trimming stripped 2 bases from V and 0 bases from J, with 11 bases between. CDR3 DNA: TGTGCCAGCAGTTTACCCGACAGGAATAGCAATCAGCCCCAGCATTTT. Translating it yields CASSLPDRNSNQPQHF.

This clone was seen a few times. The chain combines TRBV28 with TRBJ1-5; 8 positions match TRBD1. The CDR3 length is 15 residues. V lost 5 bases and J lost 4; bases outside the gene matches: 7. Germline V gene data show CDR1 as MDHEN and CDR2 as SYDVKM. CDR3 region: CASSPGGAGNQPQHF. DNA of the CDR3: TGTGCCAGCAGTCCAGGGGGCGCGGGGAATCAGCCCCAGCATTTT.

The chain recombines TRBV11-2 with TRBJ2-5; a possible D gene is TRBD1 (6 bases). V lost 5 bases to trimming and J lost 1 base, with 8 bases between them. The germline V gene encodes CDR1 SGHAT and CDR2 FQNNGV. The CDR3 runs 13 residues. CDR3 nucleotides: TGTGCCAGCAGCAAGGGGGTCCAAGAGACCCAGTACTTC. Translation gives CASSKGVQETQYF. The full variable domain, rest sourced from reference TRBV11-2 and TRBJ2-5, is EAGVAQSPRYKIIEKRQSVAFWCNPISGHATLYWYQQILGQGPKLLIQFQNNGVVDDSQLPKDRFSAERLKGVDSTLKIQPAKLEDSAVYLCASSKGVQETQYFGPGTRLLVL.

The chain combines TRBV28 with TRBJ2-4; D may be TRBD2 (6 bases). This CDR3 contains 15 residues. The V and J ends lost 6 bases and 2 bases respectively, with 14 bases between them. CDR1 is MDHEN, CDR2 SYDVKM, per germline. The CDR3 loop is CASSSGGGTKNIQYF. CDR3 bases: TGTGCCAGCAGCTCTGGGGGAGGTACCAAAAACATTCAGTACTTC.

This clone has a single count. The chain employs TRBV19 and TRBJ1-1, with 8 nucleotides matching TRBD1. Germline lookup yields CDR1 LNHDA and CDR2 SQIVND (reference sequence). The V and J ends lost 3 bases and 0 bases, in that order; junction bases with no gene match: 3. This CDR3 has 15 amino acids. The CDR3 here is CASSMDRVVNTEAFF. The DNA for the CDR3 is TGTGCCAGTAGTATGGACAGGGTAGTGAACACTGAAGCTTTCTTT.

The gene calls are TRBV6-5 and TRBJ1-2; D may be TRBD1 (6 bases). CDR3 length: 14 residues. Germline V gene data show CDR1 as MNHEY and CDR2 as SVGAGI. Trimming left V 0 bases short and J 8 bases short, with 13 bases between. The CDR3 region is CASSYSTVRGGYTF. CDR3 nucleotide sequence: TGTGCCAGCAGTTACTCGACGGTCAGGGGCGGCTACACCTTC.

This rearrangement joins TRBV5-1 to TRBJ2-3, with 8 bases fitting TRBD1. Germline loops: CDR1 SGHRS, CDR2 YFSETQ. The CDR3 covers 16 residues. Trimming took 0 bases from V and 5 from J; bases not matched to a gene: 8. In DNA, the CDR3 is TGCGCCAGCAGCTTGGAGGGACAGGCCTCAATAGATACGCAGTATTTT. Its translation: CASSLEGQASIDTQYF.

This sequence joins TRBV6-5 and TRBJ1-1; 7 bases match TRBD1. The CDR3 covers 13 residues. In germline, CDR1 is MNHEY, CDR2 SVGAGI. V trimming: 6 bases; J trimming: 3 bases; junction bases outside the gene matches: 4. CDR3 in amino acids: CASSPTGDTEAFF. The CDR3 nucleotides read TGTGCCAGCAGCCCTACAGGGGACACTGAAGCTTTCTTT.

The V gene is TRBV19, the J gene TRBJ1-2; the match to TRBD1 covers 10 bases. The germline CDR1 and CDR2 sequences are LNHDA and SQIVND (reference sequence). V was pared by 3 bases and J by 6 bases, with 4 bases of the junction left unmatched. The CDR3 runs to 14 residues. The CDR3 bases are TGTGCCAGTAGTATGACAGGGGGCGCGAATGGCTACACCTTC. This encodes CASSMTGGANGYTF.

The rearrangement links TRBV20-1 to TRBJ2-5; D gene uncertain. The CDR3 contains 11 residues. CDR1 is DFQATT, CDR2 SNEGSKA, per germline (reference sequence). With 3 bases removed from V and 5 bases from J, the gap between germline ends came to 7 bases. The CDR3 region has the DNA TGCAGTGCTAGCCGCGAGGAGACCCAGTACTTC. This encodes CSASREETQYF.

This sequence joins TRBV6-1 and TRBJ2-7, with 8 bases fitting TRBD2. CDR1 is MNHNS and CDR2 is SASEGT in the germline V gene. Trimming removed 4 bases from V and 3 bases from J; junction bases left unmatched: 2. CDR3 length equals 13 residues. CDR3 amino acids: CASSAGLGYEQYF. CDR3 bases: TGTGCCAGCAGTGCGGGACTAGGCTACGAGCAGTACTTC.

The chain carries TRBV19 and TRBJ2-1; 12 nucleotides line up with TRBD2. The V and J ends lost 1 base and 0 bases, in that order; junction bases with no gene match: 7. Germline V lookup: CDR1 LNHDA, CDR2 SQIVND (reference sequence). The CDR3 has 19 amino acids. This CDR3 is CASSIVGLAGASSYNEQFF. The CDR3 coding sequence is TGTGCCAGTAGTATAGTGGGACTAGCGGGCGCGAGCTCCTACAATGAGCAGTTCTTC.

The V and J genes are TRBV9 and TRBJ2-5; D is unresolved. Trimming took 0 bases from V and 1 from J, leaving 7 bases between them. CDR1 is SGDLS, CDR2 YYNGEE, per germline. The CDR3 has 14 residues. The CDR3 nucleotides are TGTGCCAGCAGCGTAGGACGGAGCCAAGAGACCCAGTACTTC. This encodes CASSVGRSQETQYF. Full variable domain (missing parts from reference TRBV9 and TRBJ2-5): DSGVTQTPKHLITATGQRVTLRCSPRSGDLSVYWYQQSLDQGLQFLIQYYNGEERAKGNILERFSAQQFPDLHSELNLSSLELGDSALYFCASSVGRSQETQYFGPGTRLLVL.

The chain couples TRBV15 to TRBJ2-1; D might be TRBD2 (7 bases). Germline-derived CDR1 and CDR2 are LNHNV and YYDKDF (reference sequence). The CDR3 is 18 residues long. Trimming stripped 7 bases from V and 7 bases from J, with 29 bases between. CDR3 nucleotide sequence: TGTGCCACCACCTCCCGTAGGGGGGAGGGCCAGTTTCGGAATGAGCAGTTCTTC. Translated, it gives CATTSRRGEGQFRNEQFF.

This rearrangement joins TRBV7-9 to TRBJ1-2; D might be TRBD1 (5 bases). Germline CDR1 reads SEHNR; CDR2 reads FQNEAQ (reference sequence). V shed 3 bases and J shed 8 bases, with 22 bases lying between them. The CDR3 extends over 16 amino acids. The CDR3 coding sequence is TGTGCCAGCAGCTTGACCTCCGGGACTCCTGAATCCGGCTACACCTTC. Its protein product is CASSLTSGTPESGYTF.

The V call is TRBV7-3, the J call TRBJ2-2; D is perhaps TRBD2 (5 bases). The V end lost 0 bases, the J end lost 6 bases, and 11 bases lay between the germline ends. There are 15 residues in the CDR3. Germline V CDR1 and CDR2: SGHTA, FQGTGA. In nucleotides, the CDR3 is TGTGCCAGCAGCTTAACGTCGGGAACGGCCGGGGAGCTGTTTTTT. It yields the protein CASSLTSGTAGELFF.

The chain uses TRBV23-1 and TRBJ2-3, with 8 bases lining up with TRBD2. TRBV23-1 is classed as an ORF, of uncertain function. This CDR3 comprises 15 residues. Losses at the gene ends were 3 bases for V and 2 bases for J; bases not matched to a gene: 4. In DNA, the CDR3 is TGCGCCAGCAGTCATGCTAGCGGGTACACAGATACGCAGTATTTT. This gives the protein CASSHASGYTDTQYF.